The present TCR beta chain was sequenced within a study of identical twins (dated by TCRdb to the mid-2010s). Background for the entire study: To test whether fetal clonotypes persist, the study used deep sequencing on TCR alpha and beta repertoires from monozygotic twins, unrelated adults of various ages, and cord blood. Replicate twin experiments were performed at different times using different library preparation protocols to rule out contamination.

This clonotype was counted ten times or more. The target of this receptor is not known. Per-base quality was not reported, and no clone a single base away is much larger than it. The CDR3 has 15 amino acids, counting the end cysteine and phenylalanine. Kept here is only the CDR3 DNA, which spans 45 bases and is read in frame from base 1. As encoded in the germline V gene, CDR1 is LGHNA while CDR2 is YSLEER. Unmatched junction bases come to 5, with V trimmed by 0 bases and J by 6 bases. The library was obtained by 5' RACE. Sequenced on an Illumina HiSeq 2000. A universal primer binding site was introduced by template switching, and a unique molecular identifier was present in the final cDNA, enabling accurate counting of TCR cDNA molecules. First-strand cDNA for TCR alpha and beta chains was synthesized from specific primers in the conserved constant-segment region. Each cDNA library was double barcoded, with a SMART-Mk sample barcode plus Illumina barcodes, to control for contamination. TruSeq adapter sequences, together with Illumina sample barcodes, were added in two successive PCR steps. Sequencing of the TCR alpha and beta cDNA libraries was done on the Illumina HiSeq platform using custom primers. The original methods were these. Unique molecular identifiers were extracted from raw reads with MiGEC, and CDR3 positions were determined with MiXCR. For each individual, recombination models were inferred using an EM algorithm with the repgenHMM and IGoR tools. The analysis of shared clonotypes was done with the tcR package in R, with sharing normalized by the product of cloneset sizes. Out-of-frame nonproductive sequences were analyzed to study raw recombination free of thymic and clonal selection effects. TCRdb ran its own pipeline on the public reads, namely fastp trimming at Q25 and MiXCR clone calling, and kept in-frame beta chains. Each CDR3 protein gets just one entry, which takes the most common genes and DNA from the rows behind it. The V and J calls shown here were made by TCRdb, not taken from the authors' results. The sample table shows roughly 230,000 distinct CDR3 sequences, and approximately 8.3% are seen once. The ten largest clones represent less than 4% of the sample.

The research as a whole found: In monozygotic twins, recombination models systematically underestimated out-of-frame TCR alpha sharing, but the models matched the sharing seen between unrelated individuals. Fewer insertions were carried by abundant cord blood beta clonotypes; a weaker similar trend was observed in young adult naive repertoires, while no such trend was observed in memory repertoires. Excess twin sharing in beta out-of-frame sequences was weaker because fewer shared sequences lowered the signal-to-noise ratio. Conclusions relied on cross-sectional statistical analysis, since the same donors could not be followed over many years. Compared with coincidental sharing between unrelated individuals, out-of-frame TCR alpha sequences shared between twins showed an excess of sequences with low generation probability. Invariant T cells such as MAIT and iNKT could partly confound zero-insertion analyses, though diverse VJ usage argued against this for most clonotypes.

Only healthy Caucasian donors were included. The twin cohort consisted of three pairs of female monozygotic twins, all aged roughly 18 to 30 years. CD4+ and CD8+ T cell populations were isolated with positive isolation kits from Invitrogen. These sequences were also reported in another study, on yellow fever vaccine responses in identical twins. The second paper further reports: The authors reported that the T cell response to vaccination in identical twins appeared partly convergent and partly personalized. The study precisely tracked vaccine-responding T cell clones in identical twins.

Sequencing input: CD8+ T cells sorted from blood. This chain joins TRBV4-3 to TRBJ1-5; 7 nucleotides in the junction match TRBD1. The receptor's source is a young woman in good health. The nucleotide sequence reads as follows: TGCGCCAGCAGCCAAGATGCAGGGGGAACTCAGCCCCAGCATTTT. It translates as CASSQDAGGTQPQHF.